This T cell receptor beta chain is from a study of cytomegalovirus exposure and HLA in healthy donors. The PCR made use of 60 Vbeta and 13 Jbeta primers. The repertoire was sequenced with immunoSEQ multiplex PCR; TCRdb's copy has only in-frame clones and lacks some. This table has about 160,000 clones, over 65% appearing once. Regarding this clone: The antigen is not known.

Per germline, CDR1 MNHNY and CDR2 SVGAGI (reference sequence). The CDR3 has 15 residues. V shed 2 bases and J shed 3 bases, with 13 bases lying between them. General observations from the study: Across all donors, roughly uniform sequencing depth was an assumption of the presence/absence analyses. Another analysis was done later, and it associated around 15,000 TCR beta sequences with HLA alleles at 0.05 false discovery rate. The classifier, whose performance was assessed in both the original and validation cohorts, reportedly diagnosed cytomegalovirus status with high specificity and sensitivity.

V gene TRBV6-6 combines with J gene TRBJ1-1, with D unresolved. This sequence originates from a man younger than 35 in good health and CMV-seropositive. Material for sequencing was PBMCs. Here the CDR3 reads CASSYSDTGDTEAFF. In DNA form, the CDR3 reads TGTGCCAGCAGTTACAGCGACACGGGAGACACTGAAGCTTTCTTT.